This T cell receptor (beta chain) was obtained from a study of blood T cell repertoires in COVID-19. Across the study: T cells, B-cell-depleted T cells, or PBMCs supplied cDNA or gDNA.

Only in-frame clones appear in the TCRdb table, and some are missing; sequencing was by immunoSEQ multiplex PCR. The repertoire holds about 62,000 clones, with roughly 92% as singletons. The CDR3 spans 15 residues. Germline V gives CDR1 SNHLY, CDR2 FYNNEI. V was clipped by 5 bases and J by 2 bases, with 12 bases between them. The sequencing sample was made of peripheral blood. The source of this sequence is a human donor in a cohort sampled during active COVID-19. This sequence joins TRBV2 and TRBJ2-2; D remains ambiguous. In DNA, the CDR3 is TGTGCCAGCAGTACGGGTCGACCCAACACCGGGGAGCTGTTTTTT. Amino acid sequence: CASSTGRPNTGELFF.